This TCR beta chain was sequenced during a study of T cells after yellow fever vaccination. Study summary: Fractions with few cells were prepared using SMART-Seq v4 Ultra Low Input. Study findings and constraints: Weaker overall, the secondary response nonetheless peaked faster (day 5 versus 15). Contamination by abundant bulk-population clonotypes could be present in FACS-sorted repertoires.

The CDR3 has 16 residues. CDR1 DFQATT and CDR2 SNEGSKA come from the germline V gene (reference sequence). J gave up 3 bases and V 6 bases, and 12 bases lay outside the gene matches. This clonotype turned up a few times. Its antigen is unknown. TCR cDNA was made by 5'RACE template switching, adding a universal primer site and UMIs. Each CDR3 protein gets one entry after TCRdb re-called the 5' RACE reads with MiXCR. The top ten clones hold 40% to 45% of a sample with 100,000 to 150,000 distinct CDR3 sequences, 15% of them seen once. The chain carries TRBV20-1 and TRBJ2-3; 10 bases fit TRBD2. The starting material was CD8+ T cells sorted from PBMCs, obtained 5 days after the yellow fever booster vaccination. The clonotype was recovered from a man in his late teens or twenties who received the YFV17D yellow fever vaccine. The CDR3 DNA reads as TGCAGTGCAAACGGACTAGCGGAAATAGGGACAGATACGCAGTATTTT. Protein: CSANGLAEIGTDTQYF.